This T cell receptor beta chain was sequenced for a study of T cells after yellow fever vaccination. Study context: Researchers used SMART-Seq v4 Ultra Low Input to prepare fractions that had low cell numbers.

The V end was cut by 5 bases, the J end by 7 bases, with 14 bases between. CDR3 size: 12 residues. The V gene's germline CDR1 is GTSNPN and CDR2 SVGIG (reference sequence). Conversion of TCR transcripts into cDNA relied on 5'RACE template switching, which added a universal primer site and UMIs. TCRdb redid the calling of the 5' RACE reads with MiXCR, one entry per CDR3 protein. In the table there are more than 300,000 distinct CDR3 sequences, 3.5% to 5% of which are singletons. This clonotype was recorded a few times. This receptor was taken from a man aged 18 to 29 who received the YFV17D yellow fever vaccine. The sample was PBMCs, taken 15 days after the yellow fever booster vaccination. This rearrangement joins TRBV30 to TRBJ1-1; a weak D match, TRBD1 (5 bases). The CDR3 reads CAWAIPGLEAFF. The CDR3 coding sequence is TGTGCCTGGGCAATTCCGGGACTTGAAGCTTTCTTT. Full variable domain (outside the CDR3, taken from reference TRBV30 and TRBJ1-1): SQTIHQWPATLVQPVGSPLSLECTVEGTSNPNLYWYRQAAGRGLQLLFYSVGIGQISSEVPQNLSASRPQDRQFILSSKKLLLSDSGFYLCAWAIPGLEAFFGQGTRLTVV.